This T cell receptor beta chain derives from a study of regulatory T cells in long-lasting Graves disease. Study-level background: For under 3 months, newly diagnosed Graves' patients had been taking antithyroid drugs.

Building the TCR beta libraries relied on iRepertoire HTBI primers, and CDR3 regions underwent Arm-PCR. One entry per CDR3 protein results from TCRdb running MiXCR on the multiplex PCR reads. The sample contains around 250,000 distinct CDR3 sequences, around 16% of which appear only once. Comment on this clonotype: As yet, its antigen is unknown.

As for time point: newly diagnosed GD, antithyroid drugs for less than 3 months. Extracted RNA from PBMCs served as the source of the TCR library. The CDR3 contains 15 residues. Deletions cut 4 bases from V and 0 bases from J, with 7 bases between. The germline gives CDR1 SGHNT, CDR2 YENEEA. Broader study findings: With persistent disease, TRBV28, TRBJ1-2 and TRBJ2-5 were the favored segments. Peripheral blood alone, not thyroid tissue, underwent study. Persistent-disease Graves' patients showed less TCR diversity than new cases.

The TCR sequence derives from a female donor with Graves disease. Sequencing was performed on peripheral blood mononuclear cells (PBMCs), taken at new diagnosis, from a patient treated with antithyroid drugs. J is TRBJ2-6 and V is TRBV11-3; D gene ambiguous. CDR3 nucleotide sequence: TGTGCCAGCAGCTCCAGGAACTCTGGGGCCAACGTCCTGACTTTC. Protein: CASSSRNSGANVLTF.